This T cell receptor beta chain was obtained from a study of cytomegalovirus exposure and HLA in healthy donors. In the PCR, 60 Vbeta and 13 Jbeta primers were used. TCRdb's table, derived via immunoSEQ multiplex PCR, lists solely in-frame clones and lacks some. Here the sample spans about 140,000 clones, 75% to 80% being singletons. Looked up from germline, CDR1 is MDHEN and CDR2 is SYDVKM. The CDR3 totals 12 residues. V lost 5 bases, J lost 6 bases, and 11 bases lay in between. Source material: PBMCs. This TCR derives from a woman between 18 and 30 years old in good health and CMV-seropositive. This chain joins TRBV28 and TRBJ2-7; possible D gene TRBD2, 5 bases. The CDR3 DNA sequence: TGTGCCAGCAGTAATGGACTCAGCGAGCAGTACTTC. Protein: CASSNGLSEQYF.